This T cell receptor (beta chain) was recorded in a study of vaccination and CD4 T cells after COVID-19. Study-wide background: The cells were exposed to overlapping spike peptides originating from SARS-CoV-2, HCoV-NL63, HCoV-OC43 and HCoV-229E for stimulation.

About this clonotype: The antigen is undetermined.

Documented treatment: roughly ten-day PBMC culture with coronavirus spike peptide pools or control peptides (ViraFEST assay). ViraFEST used peptide pools to expand antigen-specific T cells and subsequently sequenced their TCRs. Isolation of CD4+ T cells by negative selection took place after roughly ten days of culture. Sequencing of the DNA from cultured CD4+ T cells was carried out with the Oncomine TCR Beta short-read assay. Genomic DNA from cultured CD4+ T cells was extracted. TCRdb re-called the PCR reads through MiXCR, storing one row per CDR3 protein. This sample has under 30,000 distinct CDR3 sequences, with around 69% found just once. With 6 bases clipped from V and 2 bases from J, the junction kept 3 bases outside the gene matches. This CDR3 has 14 residues. Germline CDR1 reads MNHNY; CDR2 reads SVGAGI (reference sequence).

The receptor comes from a human donor who received a COVID-19 vaccine. The V gene is TRBV6-6, the J gene TRBJ1-5, with 8 bases that match TRBD1. The material was CD4+ T cells from blood, cultured in vitro, obtained after SARS-CoV-2 vaccination. The DNA of the CDR3 is TGTGCCAGCAGGGAGACAGGGGGCAATCAGCCCCAGCATTTT. Translation gives CASRETGGNQPQHF.